The 32 T cell receptor beta chains listed next were all sequenced from one sample in a study of Graves' ophthalmopathy and Graves' hyperthyroidism (dated by TCRdb to between 2018 and 2020). The data were produced on an Illumina HiSeq 2000. TCR beta CDR3 regions were amplified from RNA transcripts for repertoire sequencing. HTBI primers and the Qiagen OneStep RT-PCR kit were used in a first-round RT-PCR, which was followed by a second-round multiplex PCR, size selection and purification. TCRdb passed the public sequencing reads through fastp at Q25 and MiXCR, retaining productive beta sequences. Entries are consolidated by CDR3 protein sequence, retaining the most common genes and DNA. The sample table shows about 160,000 distinct CDR3 sequences, and roughly two fifths are seen once. The ten largest clones add up to under 7% of the sample. The specimen was peripheral blood. The receptors come from a woman in her thirties or forties with Graves' ophthalmopathy. Donor details come from another sample of the same person, matched by shared clones.

This clonotype appeared many times. This chain joins TRBV6-5 and TRBJ2-6; D unclear. Trimming pared 8 bases from V and 2 bases from J, leaving 13 bases between. In germline, CDR1 is MNHEY, CDR2 SVGAGI. The length of the CDR3 is 15 residues. The CDR3 sequence: CASRPTATGANVLTF. CDR3 nucleotides: TGTGCCAGCCGGCCTACAGCAACTGGGGCCAACGTCCTGACTTTC.

This clonotype came up a few times. V usage is TRBV12-3 or TRBV12-4 and J usage is TRBJ1-1; TRBD1 might be the D (6 bases). The CDR3 has 15 residues. V lost 6 bases to trimming and J lost 3 bases, with 17 bases between them. Written as DNA, the CDR3 is TGTGCCAGCAGAAGGACAGCTTGGCGGGACACTGAAGCTTTCTTT. Translated: CASRRTAWRDTEAFF.

This clonotype was counted at least ten times. The rearrangement joins TRBV12-3 or TRBV12-4 to TRBJ1-2; 8 bases line up with TRBD1. This CDR3 has 14 amino acids. The ends lost 1 base at V and 8 bases at J; junction bases unmatched: 6. The CDR3 reads CASSLESGGRGYTF. DNA of the CDR3: TGTGCCAGCAGTTTAGAGTCAGGGGGCAGAGGCTACACCTTC.

This sequence joins TRBV28 and TRBJ1-6, with TRBD1 matching 8 bases. The CDR3 spans 10 residues. After removal of 3 bases from V and 19 bases from J, the junction contained 2 bases not matched to a gene. The germline CDR1 and CDR2 sequences are MDHEN and SYDVKM. CDR3 nucleotides: TGTGCCAGCAGTTTGGGACAGGTTCACTTT. It codes for CASSLGQVHF.

The table lists this clonotype with many counts. The V call is TRBV20-1, the J call TRBJ2-4, with D unclear. This CDR3 spans 13 amino acids. Germline V CDR1 and CDR2: DFQATT, SNEGSKA (reference sequence). V was pared by 5 bases and J by 1 base, with 9 bases between. The CDR3 reads CSAPTGAKNIQYF. The CDR3 DNA is TGCAGTGCTCCAACCGGGGCCAAAAACATTCAGTACTTC.

This clonotype was counted at least ten times. J is TRBJ1-2 and V is TRBV11-2; no reliable D call. Germline V gene data show CDR1 as SGHAT and CDR2 as FQNNGV. This CDR3 spans 15 amino acids. V lost 5 bases to trimming and J lost 2 bases, with 15 bases between them. The DNA of the CDR3 is TGTGCCAGCAGCGCTACCACATCGAGCAACTATGGCTACACCTTC. This codes for CASSATTSSNYGYTF.

This clonotype appeared many times. The rearrangement uses TRBV5-1 and TRBJ2-3; D is undetermined. Trimming left V 4 bases short and J 3 bases short, with 9 bases between. Germline V gene lookup returns CDR1 SGHRS and CDR2 YFSETQ. The CDR3 is made up of 13 amino acids. In nucleotides, the CDR3 is TGCGCCAGCAGCCCGCTGGCGACAGATACGCAGTATTTT. This gives the protein CASSPLATDTQYF.

This clonotype was recorded many times. The chain carries TRBV19 and TRBJ1-2, with 8 nucleotides matching TRBD1. The CDR3 runs 12 residues. CDR1 and CDR2 from the germline V gene are LNHDA and SQIVND (reference sequence). Germline trimming cut 8 bases from V and 4 bases from J; bases unmatched to any gene: 3. The CDR3: CASDDRGYGYTF. The CDR3 nucleotides read TGTGCCAGTGACGACAGGGGCTATGGCTACACCTTC.

This clonotype was counted many times. This chain connects TRBV4-1 to TRBJ1-2; perhaps TRBD1 as D (5 bases). Germline CDR1 and CDR2: MGHRA and YSYEKL. V dropped 4 bases and J dropped 3 bases, with 15 bases sitting between them. The CDR3 is 15 residues long. CDR3 nucleotide sequence: TGCGCCAGCAGCCCTTCCGGGACTCTTTACTATGGCTACACCTTC. Protein product: CASSPSGTLYYGYTF.

The chain links TRBV27 to TRBJ1-1; 7 bases agree with TRBD1. Germline CDR1 and CDR2: MNHEY and SMNVEV (reference sequence). The CDR3 has 15 amino acids. Losses at the gene ends were 0 bases for V and 2 bases for J; bases not matched to a gene: 3. In nucleotides, the CDR3 is TGTGCCAGCAGTTTATCGCCAGGGGGTAACACTGAAGCTTTCTTT. Its translation: CASSLSPGGNTEAFF.

V usage is TRBV27 and J usage is TRBJ1-6, with 10 bases matching TRBD1. The germline V gene encodes CDR1 MNHEY and CDR2 SMNVEV (reference sequence). V shed 1 base, J shed 8 bases, and the junction held 2 bases outside the gene matches. The CDR3 contains 15 residues. For the CDR3, the DNA is TGTGCCAGCAGTTTATGGGGACAGGGGTATTCACCCCTCCACTTT. Translated: CASSLWGQGYSPLHF.

This clonotype was recorded many times. The chain joins TRBV4-2 to TRBJ1-6, with a weak D call TRBD1 (6 bases). Germline-derived CDR1 and CDR2 are LGHNA and YNFKEQ. The CDR3 spans 16 residues. Trimming stripped 3 bases from V and 11 bases from J, with 20 bases between. The CDR3 DNA sequence: TGTGCCAGCAGCCACCCGACAGGAGCCTCCCTCGCACCCCTCCACTTT. This encodes CASSHPTGASLAPLHF.

This clonotype was seen at least ten times. The chain couples TRBV12-3 or TRBV12-4 to TRBJ1-6; D uncertain. The CDR3 is 15 residues long. Trimming took 0 bases from V and 6 from J, leaving 9 bases between them. Written as DNA, the CDR3 is TGTGCCAGCAGTTTAGCAGGCGGCTCTAATTCACCCCTCCACTTT. Its translation: CASSLAGGSNSPLHF.

V and J are TRBV29-1 and TRBJ2-5; D not resolved. The CDR3 totals 14 residues. The germline V gene has CDR1 SQVTM and CDR2 ANQGSEA. V lost 5 bases and J lost 2, with 15 bases in between. The CDR3 region is CSVTNFGSQETQYF. DNA for the CDR3: TGCAGCGTTACCAATTTTGGCTCACAAGAGACCCAGTACTTC.

A few counts support this clonotype. The CDR3 protein is CASSLTRRDNYGYTF. CDR3 nucleotide sequence: TGTGCCAGCAGTTTAACGCGACGGGACAACTATGGCTACACCTTC. The rearrangement joins TRBV12-3 or TRBV12-4 to TRBJ1-2, with a tentative D call TRBD1 (5 bases). V shed 2 bases and J shed 2 bases, with 12 bases lying between them. This CDR3 contains 15 residues.

V is TRBV27 and J is TRBJ1-1, with D unclear. V was clipped by 3 bases and J by 3 bases, with 8 bases between them. Germline V gives CDR1 MNHEY, CDR2 SMNVEV (reference sequence). The CDR3 runs to 13 residues. The CDR3 spells CASSLNGDTEAFF. CDR3 coding DNA: TGTGCCAGCAGTTTGAATGGGGACACTGAAGCTTTCTTT.

This clonotype was picked up one time. The J gene is TRBJ2-7, the V gene TRBV6-2 or TRBV6-3, with D perhaps matching TRBD2 (5 bases). V lost 5 bases and J 2 bases, leaving 16 bases between the germline ends. This CDR3 has 15 amino acids. The germline gives CDR1 MNHEY, CDR2 SVGEGT. CDR3 coding DNA: TGTGCCAGCAGTAACCCCCGGGTGGGAGCCTACGAGCAGTACTTC. Amino acids: CASSNPRVGAYEQYF.

At least ten counts were recorded for this clonotype. This chain uses TRBV15 with TRBJ2-2, with TRBD2 identical over 8 bases. CDR1 is LNHNV and CDR2 is YYDKDF in the germline V gene (reference sequence). This CDR3 has 17 amino acids. The V and J ends lost 0 bases and 4 bases, in that order; junction bases with no gene match: 7. CDR3 protein: CATSRDPTGGITGELFF. CDR3 DNA sequence: TGTGCCACCAGCAGAGATCCCACGGGAGGGATCACCGGGGAGCTGTTTTTT.

The gene calls are TRBV12-3 or TRBV12-4 and TRBJ1-1; D is uncertain. V was cut by 6 bases and J by 4 bases, with 15 bases left in between. The CDR3 is 14 amino acids. As DNA, the CDR3 is TGTGCCAGCAGCCCCCTAGGCTTCCGCACTGAAGCTTTCTTT. This translates into CASSPLGFRTEAFF.

In this sample, this clonotype turned up once. A much larger clone lies one base from this, so it may be a read error. The rearrangement uses TRBV7-9 and TRBJ2-7; 7 bases align to TRBD1. Germline CDR1 SEHNR, CDR2 FQNEAQ (reference sequence). This CDR3 is 14 amino acids long. J gave up 6 bases and V 10 bases, and 15 bases lay outside the gene matches. CDR3 amino acids: CATLTSGTVCEQYF. The CDR3 DNA reads as TGTGCCACCTTAACCTCCGGGACAGTCTGCGAGCAGTACTTC.

This clonotype has ten or more counts. The chain joins TRBV28 to TRBJ2-7; 10 nucleotides match TRBD1. Trimming took 10 bases from V and 3 from J; bases not matched to a gene: 6. The CDR3 runs to 13 residues. CDR1 is MDHEN and CDR2 is SYDVKM in the germline V gene. CDR3 DNA sequence: TGTGCCATCGGGACAGGGGTTGGCTACGAGCAGTACTTC. Protein product: CAIGTGVGYEQYF.

This clonotype was detected only a few times. This chain connects TRBV6-1 to TRBJ2-5; no reliable D call. Per germline, CDR1 MNHNS and CDR2 SASEGT. Between the trimmed V and J ends, which lost 7 bases and 4 bases, there was a span of 7 bases. This CDR3 region has 11 residues. The CDR3 DNA reads TGTGCCAGCACTGGAATAGAGACCCAGTACTTC. Translated: CASTGIETQYF.

This chain links TRBV15 with TRBJ1-2; 7 bases agree with TRBD1. The CDR3 length is 20 residues. Germline CDR1 reads LNHNV; CDR2 reads YYDKDF (reference sequence). Germline trimming cut 0 bases from V and 4 bases from J; bases unmatched to any gene: 20. The CDR3 region is CATSRDLTVTGEASGYGYTF. CDR3 sequence (DNA): TGTGCCACCAGCAGAGATCTCACAGTTACAGGGGAAGCCAGTGGCTATGGCTACACCTTC.

At least ten counts were recorded for this clonotype. V is TRBV3-1 and J is TRBJ1-2; 7 nucleotides line up with TRBD1. Unmatched junction bases numbered 4, after V lost 3 bases and J lost 3 bases. The CDR3 is made up of 14 amino acids. Germline assignment: CDR1 LGHDT and CDR2 YNNKEL (reference sequence). In DNA form, the CDR3 reads TGTGCCAGCAGCCAGGACAGGCTCGACTATGGCTACACCTTC. It encodes CASSQDRLDYGYTF.

The rearrangement joins TRBV27 to TRBJ2-7; D is undetermined. The length of the CDR3 is 14 residues. Germline V CDR1 and CDR2: MNHEY, SMNVEV (reference sequence). Trimming took 2 bases from V and 3 from J, leaving 11 bases between them. CDR3 in amino acids: CASSLVPGDYEQYF. In DNA form, the CDR3 reads TGTGCCAGCAGTTTAGTCCCTGGGGACTACGAGCAGTACTTC.

This clonotype has at least ten counts. V usage is TRBV2 and J usage is TRBJ1-1; 10 bases align to TRBD1. CDR3 length: 13 amino acids. J gave up 10 bases and V 6 bases, and 8 bases lay outside the gene matches. The germline V gene encodes CDR1 SNHLY and CDR2 FYNNEI. This CDR3 is CASRTGQGERAFF. The CDR3 nucleotides are TGTGCCAGCAGGACCGGACAGGGGGAAAGAGCTTTCTTT.

J is TRBJ2-7 and V is TRBV20-1, with 8 bases identical to TRBD1. V shed 5 bases, J shed 4 bases, and the junction held 7 bases outside the gene matches. Germline V gene data show CDR1 as DFQATT and CDR2 as SNEGSKA (reference sequence). The CDR3 is made up of 13 amino acids. Here the CDR3 DNA reads TGCAGTGCTGGCCCAGGGGGCAGATACGAGCAGTACTTC. It encodes CSAGPGGRYEQYF.

This clonotype was recorded many times. This chain connects TRBV6-2 or TRBV6-3 to TRBJ1-3; no firm D call. Germline CDR1 and CDR2: MNHEY and SVGEGT. Trimming shortened V by 6 bases and J by 0 bases, and 12 bases separated the two germline ends. The CDR3 loop spans 15 amino acids. The CDR3 nucleotides are TGTGCCAGCAGCCTCGGACGGTACTCTGGAAACACCATATATTTT. Encoded protein: CASSLGRYSGNTIYF.

The J gene is TRBJ1-5, the V gene TRBV12-3 or TRBV12-4, with TRBD1 identical over 8 bases. V was clipped by 8 bases and J by 1 base; unmatched bases: 7. The CDR3 has 15 amino acids. CDR3 region: CASPRQGTSNQPQHF. For the CDR3, the DNA is TGTGCCAGCCCACGACAGGGGACGAGCAATCAGCCCCAGCATTTT.

This clonotype showed up many times. The chain uses TRBV7-2 and TRBJ2-7; 7 nucleotides agree with TRBD1. The CDR3 is made up of 15 amino acids. J was trimmed by 0 bases and V by 5 bases; bases with no gene match: 7. Germline values: CDR1 SGHTA, CDR2 FQGNSA. This CDR3 is CASSTGQASSYEQYF. CDR3 nucleotide sequence: TGTGCCAGCAGCACCGGACAGGCAAGCTCCTACGAGCAGTACTTC.

The CDR3 is CASSFFAVGNQPQHF. CDR3 nucleotides: TGTGCCAGCAGCTTCTTCGCGGTTGGGAATCAGCCCCAGCATTTT. This chain links TRBV5-8 with TRBJ1-5; D remains ambiguous. The CDR3 length is 15 residues. Germline values: CDR1 SGHTS, CDR2 YDEGEE. V lost 2 bases and J 4 bases, leaving 13 bases between the germline ends.

V is TRBV11-2 and J is TRBJ2-2; TRBD2 matches at 10 bases. Losses at the gene ends were 2 bases for V and 6 bases for J; bases not matched to a gene: 3. The V gene's germline CDR1 is SGHAT and CDR2 FQNNGV. The CDR3 length is 15 residues. CDR3 nucleotides: TGTGCCAGCAGCTTAAGCACTAGCGGGGCCGGGGAGCTGTTTTTT. Its protein product is CASSLSTSGAGELFF.